The 6 T cell receptor beta chains given below trace back to one sample, sequenced in a study of T cells in Graves' hyperthyroidism and ophthalmopathy. Regions amplified from RNA transcripts were the TCR beta CDR3 regions. HTBI primers were used for first-round RT-PCR of the TCR CDR3. TCRdb fed the multiplex PCR reads into MiXCR, producing one record per CDR3 protein. There are some 360,000 distinct CDR3 sequences in the sample; around a sixth occur only once, and about 16% lies in the top ten. Specimen: blood. These receptors all come from a woman in her 40s with Graves' ophthalmopathy.

As concerns this clonotype: This may come from a read error, since a much larger clone is one base off. This sequence joins TRBV28 and TRBJ1-1; D not certain. Deletions cut 6 bases from V and 2 bases from J, with 16 bases between. The CDR3 is 15 residues long. Germline CDR1 and CDR2: MDHEN and SYDVKM. CDR3 protein: CASSPIVGGNTEAFF. DNA of the CDR3: TGTGCCAGCAGCCCCATCGTGGGTGGCAACACTGAAGCTTTCTTT.

This clonotype was counted many times. CDR3 in amino acids: CASSSGRGSRLQETQYF. Here the CDR3 DNA reads TGTGCCAGCAGTTCAGGCCGGGGCAGCCGCCTCCAAGAGACCCAGTACTTC. The rearrangement joins TRBV28 to TRBJ2-5, with D possibly being TRBD1 or TRBD2 (5 bases each). Trimming took off 4 bases at V and 1 base at J, with 19 bases between the two ends. In germline, CDR1 is MDHEN, CDR2 SYDVKM. CDR3 size: 17 residues.

This clonotype was seen at least ten times. The gene calls are TRBV2 and TRBJ1-1, with 9 bases identical to TRBD1. This CDR3 is built from 15 residues. J lost 1 base, V lost 7 bases, and 7 bases had no gene match. From germline, CDR1 is SNHLY and CDR2 FYNNEI. In nucleotides, the CDR3 is TGTGCCAGCAAGACAGGGGGTGAAAGGAACACTGAAGCTTTCTTT. Translation: CASKTGGERNTEAFF.

This clonotype has ten or more counts. The rearrangement uses TRBV30 and TRBJ1-3; tentative D call: TRBD1 (6 bases). With 2 bases removed from V and 8 bases from J, the gap between germline ends came to 10 bases. This CDR3 is 12 amino acids long. CDR1 is GTSNPN and CDR2 is SVGIG in the germline V gene (reference sequence). This CDR3 reads CAWSQGSDTIYF. CDR3 sequence (DNA): TGTGCCTGGAGTCAGGGGTCGGACACCATATATTTT.

This clonotype was seen ten or more times. V is TRBV6-6 and J is TRBJ2-5; TRBD2 agrees at 7 bases. Germline CDR1 MNHNY, CDR2 SVGAGI (reference sequence). CDR3 length: 16 amino acids. V was clipped by 7 bases and J by 5 bases; unmatched bases: 16. Written as DNA, the CDR3 is TGTGCCAGCAACTTAATCTCATGGGAGGGCCCCGAGACCCAGTACTTC. Its protein product is CASNLISWEGPETQYF.

V gene TRBV28 combines with J gene TRBJ1-1, with unresolved D. CDR1 is MDHEN and CDR2 is SYDVKM in the germline V gene. The CDR3 runs 13 residues. V gave up 9 bases and J gave up 1 base, with 12 bases separating them. The CDR3 is CASSRRANTEAFF. CDR3 DNA sequence: TGTGCCAGTTCAAGGAGGGCGAACACTGAAGCTTTCTTT.